The T cell receptor (beta chain) under discussion was sequenced for a study of OX40 agonist ivuxolimab in advanced cancers. Background on the study: Partial responses were achieved by three patients, of whom one had hepatocellular carcinoma and two had cutaneous melanoma.

J lost 6 bases, V lost 5 bases, and 10 bases had no gene match. This CDR3 has 15 amino acids. CDR1 and CDR2 (germline): MNHNY, SVGAGI (reference sequence). Using immunoSEQ multiplex PCR, the repertoire was profiled, and TCRdb retains in-frame clones only, with some absent. The profile shows some 77,000 clones, just over 90% of them singletons. The V gene is TRBV6-6, the J gene TRBJ2-7; 10 bases line up with TRBD1. This specimen was CD4+ or CD8+ T cells sorted from blood, taken in a trial of the OX40 agonist ivuxolimab. The receptor was isolated from an adult with an advanced solid tumor such as melanoma, head and neck, liver or kidney cancer. The CDR3 is CASSPPGQGFGEQYF. The CDR3 nucleotides are TGTGCCAGCAGTCCCCCGGGACAGGGGTTCGGCGAGCAGTACTTC.